Presented here are 12 T cell receptor beta chains from one specimen sequenced in a study of T cell responses to AZD1222 COVID-19 vaccine. Assay used: immunoSEQ multiplex PCR; TCRdb lists only in-frame clones, some missing. This sample carries 110,000 to 150,000 clones, around 88% of them seen once, and the ten largest clones take approximately 3.5%. The sequenced sample was peripheral blood, obtained on day 0 of AZD1222 vaccination. These receptors originate from an adult in good health.

J is TRBJ2-7 and V is TRBV30; TRBD2 aligns across 10 bases. Germline V gives CDR1 GTSNPN, CDR2 SVGIG (reference sequence). Trimming at V came to 0 bases and at J to 4 bases, leaving 6 bases not matched to a gene. The CDR3 contains 15 residues. DNA for the CDR3: TGTGCCTGGAGTGTCGGGGCTAGCGGGAGTTACGAGCAGTACTTC. Residues: CAWSVGASGSYEQYF.

The chain couples TRBV19 to TRBJ1-2; 11 nucleotides line up with TRBD1. Trimming took 5 bases from V and 5 from J; bases not matched to a gene: 10. The CDR3 has 16 amino acids. Germline V lookup: CDR1 LNHDA, CDR2 SQIVND (reference sequence). CDR3 sequence (DNA): TGTGCCAGTAGTGCCACCGGGACAGGGGGTTTTTATGGCTACACCTTC. Its protein product is CASSATGTGGFYGYTF.

The gene calls are TRBV6-5 and TRBJ2-1; weak D call: TRBD2 (6 bases). This CDR3 has 15 residues. The germline gives CDR1 MNHEY, CDR2 SVGAGI. V lost 6 bases and J lost 8, with 20 bases in between. In DNA form, the CDR3 reads TGTGCCAGCAGCCCGGGACCAGGCGGGACGGATGAGCAGTTCTTC. Translated: CASSPGPGGTDEQFF.

This chain uses TRBV9 with TRBJ2-5; maybe TRBD1 (6 bases). Germline-derived CDR1 and CDR2 are SGDLS and YYNGEE. The CDR3 length is 14 residues. V was clipped by 1 base and J by 7 bases, with 14 bases between them. CDR3 sequence reads: CASSVMRVGGTQYF. CDR3 DNA: TGTGCCAGCAGCGTAATGCGGGTAGGGGGGACCCAGTACTTC.

This clone was observed a single time. The chain is built from TRBV7-2 and TRBJ1-1; 7 nucleotides line up with TRBD1. Germline loops: CDR1 SGHTA, CDR2 FQGNSA. The V segment lost 4 bases and the J segment 0 bases; nucleotides outside the gene matches: 5. The CDR3 loop spans 15 amino acids. The CDR3 DNA follows: TGTGCCAGCAGCTACGGGACAGTGATGAACACTGAAGCTTTCTTT. Translation: CASSYGTVMNTEAFF. Complete variable domain (other parts from reference TRBV7-2 and TRBJ1-1): GAGVSQSPSNKVTEKGKDVELRCDPISGHTALYWYRQSLGQGLEFLIYFQGNSAPDKSGLPSDRFSAERTGGSVSTLTIQRTQQEDSAVYLCASSYGTVMNTEAFFGQGTRLTVV.

This chain's CDR3 is CASRPDRLKPYEQYF. As DNA, the CDR3 is TGTGCCAGCAGACCCGACAGGTTAAAACCCTACGAGCAGTACTTC. The chain joins TRBV4-2 to TRBJ2-7, with D possibly matching TRBD1 (6 bases). V lost 6 bases and J lost 2, with 17 bases in between. Germline V lookup: CDR1 LGHNA, CDR2 YNFKEQ. The CDR3 is 15 amino acids.

This chain uses TRBV4-1 with TRBJ1-1; the match to TRBD1 covers 7 bases. This CDR3 has 12 amino acids. Looked up from germline, CDR1 is MGHRA and CDR2 is YSYEKL. The junction had 4 bases not matched to a gene; V was cut back by 1 base and J by 11 bases. CDR3 DNA: TGCGCCAGCAGCCAAGTCCTAGGGGGCGCTTTCTTT. This sequence encodes CASSQVLGGAFF.

The chain recombines TRBV27 with TRBJ2-1; no clear D gene. Germline CDR1 reads MNHEY; CDR2 reads SMNVEV (reference sequence). Trimming shortened V by 4 bases and J by 4 bases, and 11 bases separated the two germline ends. The CDR3 loop spans 14 amino acids. DNA for the CDR3: TGTGCCAGCAGTTCCACCGACTCTTACAATGAGCAGTTCTTC. Protein product: CASSSTDSYNEQFF.

This clone was observed a handful of times. This sequence joins TRBV28 and TRBJ1-1; D is unresolved. Looked up from germline, CDR1 is MDHEN and CDR2 is SYDVKM. The CDR3 totals 11 residues. Trimming pared 7 bases from V and 3 bases from J, leaving 6 bases between. CDR3 nucleotides: TGTGCCAGCATAACCTACACTGAAGCTTTCTTT. This gives the protein CASITYTEAFF.

The CDR3 region is CASSKGLEGSEQYF. The CDR3 DNA is TGTGCCAGCAGCAAGGGACTAGAAGGTTCCGAGCAGTACTTC. V usage is TRBV11-3 and J usage is TRBJ2-7; TRBD2 matches 8 bases. The CDR3 totals 14 residues. Germline-derived CDR1 and CDR2 are SGHNT and YENEEA. V lost 5 bases and J lost 6; bases outside the gene matches: 9.

The V gene is TRBV5-1, the J gene TRBJ1-3; no definite D call. Trimming pared 2 bases from V and 0 bases from J, leaving 12 bases between. CDR1 and CDR2 from the germline V gene are SGHRS and YFSETQ. The CDR3 spans 16 residues. This chain's CDR3 is CASSLSERSSGNTIYF. The CDR3 region has the DNA TGCGCCAGCAGCTTAAGTGAGAGGAGCTCTGGAAACACCATATATTTT.

This chain links TRBV5-1 with TRBJ1-1; no firm D call. V was clipped by 0 bases and J by 8 bases, with 14 bases between them. The V gene's germline CDR1 is SGHRS and CDR2 YFSETQ. This CDR3 spans 14 amino acids. CDR3 nucleotides: TGCGCCAGCAGCTTGGTAAAGGGAACAAACGAAGCTTTCTTT. The encoded protein is CASSLVKGTNEAFF.